This T cell receptor beta chain was retrieved from a study of T-cell reconstitution after alpha-beta-depleted transplantation in children. The CDR3 contains 11 residues. From germline, CDR1 is SQVTM and CDR2 ANQGSEA. V gave up 6 bases and J gave up 5 bases, with 10 bases separating them. During its preparation, the TCRbeta library received unique molecular identifiers. TCRdb re-called the PCR reads through MiXCR, storing one row per CDR3 protein. The repertoire holds roughly 240,000 distinct CDR3 sequences, with 8.2% as singletons. This clonotype was seen at least ten times. Its target is unknown. The study's findings and limits: Surviving thymic progenitors and recipient T cells were the source of high TCRbeta diversity at day 60 in some patients. After one year, T-cell counts and TCRbeta diversity mostly came from new T cells. Several hundred rapidly expanded clones from non-depleted graft cells reportedly supplied alpha-beta T cells about two months post-transplant.

Sequencing was performed on PBMCs, mostly from graft donor cells, taken 180 days after TCRalphabeta/CD19-depleted stem cell transplant. The source of this sequence is a male patient aged 10 to 17 who had a stem cell transplant for acute lymphoblastic leukemia, so the T cells may come from the graft donor. The genes are TRBV29-1 and TRBJ1-2; D is perhaps TRBD1 (5 bases). The CDR3 bases are TGCAGCGTCATGGGGGGTTATGGCTACACCTTC. Translation: CSVMGGYGYTF.